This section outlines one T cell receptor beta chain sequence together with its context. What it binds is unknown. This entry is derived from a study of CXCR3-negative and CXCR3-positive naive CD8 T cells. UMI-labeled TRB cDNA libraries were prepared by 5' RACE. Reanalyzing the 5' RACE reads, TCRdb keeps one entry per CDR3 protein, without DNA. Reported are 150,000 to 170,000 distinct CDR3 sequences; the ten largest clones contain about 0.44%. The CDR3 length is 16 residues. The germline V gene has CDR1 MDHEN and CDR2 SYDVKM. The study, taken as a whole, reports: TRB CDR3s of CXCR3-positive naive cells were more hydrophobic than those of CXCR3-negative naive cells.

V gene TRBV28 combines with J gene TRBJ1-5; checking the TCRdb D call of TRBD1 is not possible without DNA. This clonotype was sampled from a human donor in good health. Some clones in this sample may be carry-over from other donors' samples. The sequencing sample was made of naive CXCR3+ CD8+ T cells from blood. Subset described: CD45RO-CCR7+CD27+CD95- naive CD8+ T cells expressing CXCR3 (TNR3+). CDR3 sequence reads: CASTILQGAFNQPQHF.